These 6 T cell receptor beta chains were all obtained from the same sample, sequenced in a study of shared clonotypes between healthy human individuals. Sequenced by immunoSEQ multiplex PCR; TCRdb stores in-frame clones only, minus some. The sample has under 130,000 clones; around 71% are singletons. Material: memory CD8+ T cells sorted from blood. Noted subset: CD45RO+ cells pooled with CCR7-negative TemRA cells. The receptor source for this set is a woman aged 25 to 39 in good health.

The chain joins TRBV19 to TRBJ2-1, with TRBD2 matching over 8 bases. The germline gives CDR1 LNHDA, CDR2 SQIVND (reference sequence). The CDR3 extends over 15 amino acids. V lost 5 bases to trimming and J lost 3 bases; unmatched junction nucleotides: 6. The CDR3 protein is CASSPRSGIYNEQFF. In nucleotides, the CDR3 is TGTGCCAGTAGTCCGCGTAGCGGGATCTACAATGAGCAGTTCTTC.

The CDR3 DNA is TGTGCCACCAGCAGAGTTCCAGGCTCATCCCTAAACACCGGGGAGCTGTTTTTT. This encodes CATSRVPGSSLNTGELFF. The rearrangement links TRBV15 to TRBJ2-2, with D unclear. Germline assignment: CDR1 LNHNV and CDR2 YYDKDF (reference sequence). Between the trimmed V and J ends, which lost 1 base and 2 bases, there was a span of 17 bases. There are 18 residues in the CDR3.

The rearrangement uses TRBV19 and TRBJ2-7, with D perhaps matching TRBD2 (5 bases). Germline V gene data show CDR1 as LNHDA and CDR2 as SQIVND (reference sequence). Trimming took off 2 bases at V and 0 bases at J, with 11 bases between the two ends. The CDR3 loop spans 15 amino acids. CDR3 in amino acids: CASSIHLRGSYEQYF. DNA for the CDR3: TGTGCCAGTAGTATACACCTTCGGGGCTCCTACGAGCAGTACTTC.

This clone was counted a few times. This chain joins TRBV10-2 and TRBJ2-4; 9 positions agree with TRBD2. The CDR3 covers 19 residues. Unmatched junction bases numbered 11, after V lost 1 base and J lost 1 base. Germline V gene lookup returns CDR1 WSHSY and CDR2 SAAADI. The CDR3 loop reads CASSEWAGGYVLAKNIQYF. The CDR3 DNA reads TGCGCCAGCAGTGAGTGGGCGGGAGGGTACGTCTTGGCCAAAAACATTCAGTACTTC.

This clone was observed a few times. The chain has TRBV5-1 and TRBJ1-1, with D uncertain. The CDR3 totals 13 residues. The V end was cut by 7 bases, the J end by 7 bases, with 17 bases between. CDR1 SGHRS and CDR2 YFSETQ come from the germline V gene. CDR3 region: CASGKMERDEAFF. CDR3 bases: TGCGCCAGCGGAAAGATGGAGCGTGATGAAGCTTTCTTT.

This chain connects TRBV13 to TRBJ2-2; tentatively, D is TRBD1 (6 bases). This CDR3 comprises 17 residues. V gave up 5 bases and J gave up 4 bases, with 20 bases separating them. Germline assignment: CDR1 PRHDT and CDR2 FYEKMQ (reference sequence). DNA of the CDR3: TGTGCCAGCAGCGAGACCCCAGGGGAATGGGGCACCGGGGAGCTGTTTTTT. Translating gives CASSETPGEWGTGELFF. Using reference TRBV13 and TRBJ2-2 for the parts outside the CDR3, the full variable domain is AAGVIQSPRHLIKEKRETATLKCYPIPRHDTVYWYQQGPGQDPQFLISFYEKMQSDKGSIPDRFSAQQFSDYHSELNMSSLELGDSALYFCASSETPGEWGTGELFFGEGSRLTVL.